These 28 T cell receptor beta chains were all obtained from the same sample, sequenced in a study of cytomegalovirus exposure and HLA in healthy donors. PCR involved 60 Vbeta and 13 Jbeta primers. Assay used: immunoSEQ multiplex PCR; TCRdb lists only in-frame clones, some missing. The sample totals 95,000 to 150,000 clones. Sequencing was carried out using PBMCs. These receptors all come from a man younger than 35 in good health and CMV-seronegative.

The CDR3 sequence: CASRHTSNEQFF. CDR3 coding DNA: TGTGCCAGCAGACATACTAGCAATGAGCAGTTCTTC. The V and J genes are TRBV6-5 and TRBJ2-1, with D possibly TRBD2 on 5 matching bases. Looked up from germline, CDR1 is MNHEY and CDR2 is SVGAGI. CDR3 length: 12 amino acids. Trimming pared 6 bases from V and 6 bases from J, leaving 9 bases between.

The V gene is TRBV28, the J gene TRBJ1-1; TRBD1 aligns across 11 bases. Per germline, CDR1 MDHEN and CDR2 SYDVKM. J gave up 5 bases and V 0 bases, and 8 bases lay outside the gene matches. CDR3 size: 17 residues. The CDR3 loop reads CASSLWRTGGRQTEAFF. For the CDR3, the DNA is TGTGCCAGCAGTTTATGGCGGACAGGGGGCCGTCAGACTGAAGCTTTCTTT. The variable domain in full, completed from reference TRBV28 and TRBJ1-1, reads DVKVTQSSRYLVKRTGEKVFLECVQDMDHENMFWYRQDPGLGLRLIYFSYDVKMKEKGDIPEGYSVSREKKERFSLILESASTNQTSMYLCASSLWRTGGRQTEAFFGQGTRLTVV.

The chain links TRBV27 to TRBJ2-5; 9 bases agree with TRBD2. The CDR3 covers 13 residues. Germline values: CDR1 MNHEY, CDR2 SMNVEV (reference sequence). Trimming cost V 3 bases and J 6 bases; bases outside gene matches: 2. The CDR3 spells CASSFGLAKTQYF. In DNA, the CDR3 is TGTGCCAGCAGTTTTGGACTAGCGAAGACCCAGTACTTC.

In the case of this clone: Different DNA sequences within this sample yield the same CDR3. This sequence joins TRBV7-9 and TRBJ1-1, with D possibly matching TRBD1 (6 bases). The CDR3 runs to 15 residues. The germline V gene encodes CDR1 SEHNR and CDR2 FQNEAQ (reference sequence). The germline V and J ends were trimmed by 2 bases and 5 bases, with 15 bases remaining between them. Written as DNA, the CDR3 is TGTGCCAGCAGCTTAAAGGGGGGGCCGAGGACTGAAGCTTTCTTT. It codes for CASSLKGGPRTEAFF. Looking up the rest from reference TRBV7-9 and TRBJ1-1 gives the full variable domain: DTGVSQNPRHKITKRGQNVTFRCDPISEHNRLYWYRQTLGQGPEFLTYFQNEAQLEKSRLLSDRFSAERPKGSFSTLEIQRTEQGDSAMYLCASSLKGGPRTEAFFGQGTRLTVV.

The chain joins TRBV18 to TRBJ1-3, with no clear D. The V gene lost 3 bases and the J gene lost 3 bases, with 12 bases spanning the gap. The CDR3 totals 15 residues. Germline values: CDR1 KGHSH, CDR2 LQKENI. The CDR3, as DNA: TGTGCCAGCTCACCCGGCGCGACAATTGGAAACACCATATATTTT. As protein: CASSPGATIGNTIYF.

This chain joins TRBV28 and TRBJ2-7, with TRBD2 as a possible D gene (6 bases). V lost 8 bases to trimming and J lost 6 bases, with 14 bases between them. This CDR3 spans 12 amino acids. Germline values: CDR1 MDHEN, CDR2 SYDVKM. The CDR3 region has the DNA TGTGCCAGCGCCCAAGCGGGTCTCGAGCAGTACTTC. This sequence encodes CASAQAGLEQYF.

This chain joins TRBV4-2 and TRBJ1-3; D call uncertain. CDR1 is LGHNA, CDR2 YNFKEQ, per germline. V was cut by 5 bases and J by 2 bases, with 13 bases left in between. CDR3 length: 15 amino acids. The CDR3 DNA follows: TGTGCCAGCAGCACGCACACCTTAACTGGAAACACCATATATTTT. Translation gives CASSTHTLTGNTIYF.

The chain carries TRBV11-2 and TRBJ2-7; TRBD1 agrees at 7 bases. The CDR3 is 16 amino acids. The germline gives CDR1 SGHAT, CDR2 FQNNGV. V lost 5 bases, J lost 1 base, and 11 bases stayed unmatched. The CDR3 coding sequence is TGTGCCAGCAGCCCCTTGACAGGGCAGGGGTCCTACGAGCAGTACTTC. It encodes CASSPLTGQGSYEQYF.

This chain uses TRBV6-5 with TRBJ2-3; D is perhaps TRBD2 (5 bases). Trimming took 0 bases from V and 7 from J, leaving 8 bases between them. Germline loops: CDR1 MNHEY, CDR2 SVGAGI. CDR3 size: 13 residues. In DNA form, the CDR3 reads TGTGCCAGCAGTTACTCTCGGAGGAATACGCAGTATTTT. This encodes CASSYSRRNTQYF.

The chain has TRBV29-1 and TRBJ1-1; D might be TRBD1 (5 bases). Germline assignment: CDR1 SQVTM and CDR2 ANQGSEA. CDR3 size: 12 residues. V lost 6 bases, J lost 3 bases, and 11 bases lay in between. The CDR3 DNA sequence: TGCAGCGTCCCTGTAGGGGACACTGAAGCTTTCTTT. Translation: CSVPVGDTEAFF. Based on the CDR3 plus reference TRBV29-1 and TRBJ1-1, the full variable domain is SAVISQKPSRDICQRGTSLTIQCQVDSQVTMMFWYRQQPGQSLTLIATANQGSEATYESGFVIDKFPISRPNLTFSTLTVSNMSPEDSSIYLCSVPVGDTEAFFGQGTRLTVV.

The chain recombines TRBV5-6 with TRBJ1-1, with 9 bases aligning to TRBD1. This CDR3 is built from 13 residues. With V trimmed by 5 bases and J by 5 bases, 4 bases remained unmatched. CDR1 and CDR2 (germline): SGHDT, YYEEEE. CDR3 nucleotides: TGTGCCAGCAGTTCTGACAGGGGGACTGAAGCTTTCTTT. Its translation is CASSSDRGTEAFF.

The chain has TRBV7-3 and TRBJ2-1; 11 positions agree with TRBD2. The CDR3 loop spans 18 amino acids. The J segment lost 0 bases and the V segment lost 1 base, leaving 5 bases of the junction unmatched. CDR1 and CDR2 (germline): SGHTA, FQGTGA. The CDR3, as DNA: TGTGCCAGCAGCTTAATAGCGGGGGGGCTAGGCTCCTACAATGAGCAGTTCTTC. As protein: CASSLIAGGLGSYNEQFF.

V is TRBV20-1 and J is TRBJ2-2; D ambiguous. CDR3 length equals 11 residues. Germline loops: CDR1 DFQATT, CDR2 SNEGSKA (reference sequence). V lost 5 bases to trimming and J lost 6 bases, with 7 bases between them. The CDR3: CSALRAGELFF. DNA for the CDR3: TGCAGTGCTCTCCGCGCCGGGGAGCTGTTTTTT.

The chain recombines TRBV6-1 with TRBJ1-6; 8 bases fit TRBD1. CDR1 is MNHNS and CDR2 is SASEGT in the germline V gene. The CDR3 is made up of 14 amino acids. Trimming removed 5 bases from V and 10 bases from J; junction bases left unmatched: 7. CDR3 sequence: CASSSRGRGSPLHF. The CDR3, as DNA: TGTGCCAGCAGTTCCAGGGGGCGAGGATCACCCCTCCACTTT.

The chain uses TRBV5-1 and TRBJ2-1, with TRBD2 matching over 10 bases. The CDR3 length is 17 residues. V lost 3 bases and J lost 0; bases outside the gene matches: 6. Germline V CDR1 and CDR2: SGHRS, YFSETQ. The chain's CDR3 is CASSSISGRTSYNEQFF. In nucleotides, the CDR3 is TGCGCCAGCAGCTCCATTAGCGGGAGGACCTCCTACAATGAGCAGTTCTTC.

The genes are TRBV6-1 and TRBJ2-7, with D possibly being TRBD1 (5 bases). The V and J ends lost 5 bases and 4 bases respectively, with 18 bases between them. There are 15 residues in the CDR3. Germline V gene lookup returns CDR1 MNHNS and CDR2 SASEGT. For the CDR3, the DNA is TGTGCCAGCAGTCCAGTAGGGCAGGGTGAATACGAGCAGTACTTC. As protein: CASSPVGQGEYEQYF.

The rearrangement joins TRBV5-6 to TRBJ1-6; 8 bases are a match to TRBD1. Germline V lookup: CDR1 SGHDT, CDR2 YYEEEE. V lost 4 bases and J lost 13; bases outside the gene matches: 16. There are 16 residues in the CDR3. In nucleotides, the CDR3 is TGTGCCAGCAGCATCCTACAGGGGGACCTTTTTTGGCCCCTCCACTTT. It translates to CASSILQGDLFWPLHF.

V is TRBV28 and J is TRBJ2-3, with 7 bases identical to TRBD2. Germline CDR1 and CDR2: MDHEN and SYDVKM. The trim removed 5 bases at V and 0 bases at J, leaving 8 bases unmatched. The CDR3 has 16 amino acids. CDR3 DNA sequence: TGTGCCAGCAGTCGATACGCGGGAGTTAGCACAGATACGCAGTATTTT. Amino acid sequence: CASSRYAGVSTDTQYF.

The V and J genes are TRBV6-1 and TRBJ2-7; 8 bases match TRBD1. This CDR3 region has 13 residues. With 7 bases clipped from V and 5 bases from J, the junction kept 7 bases outside the gene matches. The V gene's germline CDR1 is MNHNS and CDR2 SASEGT. CDR3 sequence: CASTGTGVNEQYF. In nucleotides, the CDR3 is TGTGCCAGCACCGGGACAGGTGTAAACGAGCAGTACTTC.

The rearrangement joins TRBV5-1 to TRBJ1-2; D ambiguous. V lost 0 bases to trimming and J lost 8 bases, with 14 bases between them. CDR3 length equals 14 residues. The germline CDR1 and CDR2 sequences are SGHRS and YFSETQ. CDR3: CASSLGDFEWGYTF. The CDR3 DNA reads as TGCGCCAGCAGCTTGGGCGATTTTGAGTGGGGCTACACCTTC.

To note about this clone: The same CDR3 also results from other DNA sequences found in this sample. The chain carries TRBV9 and TRBJ1-1; D call uncertain. V was shortened by 0 bases and J by 2 bases, with 8 bases between the two germline ends. Germline assignment: CDR1 SGDLS and CDR2 YYNGEE. The CDR3 consists of 14 residues. CDR3 bases: TGTGCCAGCAGCGTAGATAGTCTAAACACTGAAGCTTTCTTT. Residues: CASSVDSLNTEAFF.

This chain connects TRBV28 to TRBJ2-5; D might be TRBD2 (5 bases). Trimming removed 3 bases at V and 5 bases at J, with 10 bases between. The CDR3 spans 13 residues. From germline, CDR1 is MDHEN and CDR2 SYDVKM. CDR3: CASSLGRRETQYF. The CDR3 nucleotides read TGTGCCAGCAGTTTGGGCCGGAGGGAGACCCAGTACTTC. Complete variable domain (other parts from reference TRBV28 and TRBJ2-5): DVKVTQSSRYLVKRTGEKVFLECVQDMDHENMFWYRQDPGLGLRLIYFSYDVKMKEKGDIPEGYSVSREKKERFSLILESASTNQTSMYLCASSLGRRETQYFGPGTRLLVL.

About this clone itself: At one boundary the junction diverges from the germline segment, which might be a read error. The chain recombines TRBV9 with TRBJ2-1; TRBD2 matches 11 bases. The germline CDR1 and CDR2 sequences are SGDLS and YYNGEE. The CDR3 has 15 amino acids. CDR3 bases: TGTACCAGCAGCGTAGACGTAGCGGGGGGGCGGGAGCAGTTCTTC. This codes for CTSSVDVAGGREQFF. Looking up the rest from reference TRBV9 and TRBJ2-1 gives the full variable domain: DSGVTQTPKHLITATGQRVTLRCSPRSGDLSVYWYQQSLDQGLQFLIQYYNGEERAKGNILERFSAQQFPDLHSELNLSSLELGDSALYFCTSSVDVAGGREQFFGPGTRLTVL.

The chain couples TRBV12-5 to TRBJ1-6; D possibly corresponds to TRBD1 (6 bases). V shed 3 bases and J shed 5 bases, with 11 bases lying between them. CDR1 and CDR2 from the germline V gene are LGHNT and FRNRAP. This CDR3 is built from 15 residues. DNA of the CDR3: TGTGCTAGTGGTTTCTGGACAGCAGATAATTCACCCCTCCACTTT. This translates into CASGFWTADNSPLHF.

The rearrangement links TRBV28 to TRBJ1-2; the match to TRBD1 covers 8 bases. The junction had 14 bases not matched to a gene; V was cut back by 7 bases and J by 7 bases. CDR1 is MDHEN and CDR2 is SYDVKM in the germline V gene. This CDR3 region has 15 residues. CDR3 region: CASKFLSGQAVGYTF. In DNA, the CDR3 is TGTGCCAGCAAGTTTCTTTCGGGACAGGCTGTTGGCTACACCTTC.

J is TRBJ1-2 and V is TRBV28; the D is unclear. There are 14 residues in the CDR3. Germline-derived CDR1 and CDR2 are MDHEN and SYDVKM. V lost 5 bases and J 4 bases, leaving 14 bases between the germline ends. The CDR3 DNA is TGTGCCAGCAGTGATACCGAGACGGGCTATGGCTACACCTTC. It is translated as CASSDTETGYGYTF.

The chain has TRBV19 and TRBJ2-3; 9 nucleotides align to TRBD2. The CDR3 runs to 16 residues. Germline CDR1 is LNHDA and CDR2 is SQIVND (reference sequence). V was pared by 5 bases and J by 3 bases, with 9 bases of the junction left unmatched. The CDR3 spells CASSDSGRRSTDTQYF. The CDR3 nucleotides are TGTGCCAGTAGTGATAGCGGGAGAAGGTCGACAGATACGCAGTATTTT.

The chain recombines TRBV29-1 with TRBJ2-3, with unresolved D. V was cut by 5 bases and J by 3 bases, with 9 bases left in between. The CDR3 spans 12 residues. Germline V CDR1 and CDR2: SQVTM, ANQGSEA. CDR3 protein: CSVLGTTDTQYF. CDR3 sequence (DNA): TGCAGCGTTTTGGGCACTACAGATACGCAGTATTTT.